The 26 T cell receptor beta chains given below trace back to one sample, sequenced in a study of blood T cell repertoires in COVID-19. Data came from immunoSEQ multiplex PCR; TCRdb stores just in-frame clones and leaves some out. Counted here are 150,000 to 200,000 clones, about 85% occurring once; the ten biggest clones make up approximately 8%. The sequencing input was PBMCs or T cells enriched from blood (not recorded which). Receptor source: a woman between 45 and 65 years old who had recovered from COVID-19.

The chain is built from TRBV4-1 and TRBJ1-5, with D maybe TRBD1 (6 bases). CDR3 size: 15 residues. CDR1 and CDR2 from the germline V gene are MGHRA and YSYEKL. V was clipped by 0 bases and J by 4 bases, with 10 bases between them. CDR3 coding DNA: TGCGCCAGCAGCCAAGATTGGCAGGGGAATCAGCCCCAGCATTTT. This gives the protein CASSQDWQGNQPQHF.

The chain recombines TRBV9 with TRBJ2-5, with a possible D match to TRBD2 (6 bases). Trimming pared 0 bases from V and 7 bases from J, leaving 16 bases between. In germline, CDR1 is SGDLS, CDR2 YYNGEE. This CDR3 is 15 amino acids long. This CDR3 reads CASSVDAGPLGTQYF. The DNA for the CDR3 is TGTGCCAGCAGCGTAGACGCGGGACCCCTGGGGACCCAGTACTTC. Drawing the rest from reference TRBV9 and TRBJ2-5, the complete variable domain is DSGVTQTPKHLITATGQRVTLRCSPRSGDLSVYWYQQSLDQGLQFLIQYYNGEERAKGNILERFSAQQFPDLHSELNLSSLELGDSALYFCASSVDAGPLGTQYFGPGTRLLVL.

The V and J genes are TRBV9 and TRBJ1-1, with TRBD1 identical over 8 bases. There are 15 residues in the CDR3. Trimming took 0 bases from V and 6 from J; bases not matched to a gene: 7. CDR1 is SGDLS, CDR2 YYNGEE, per germline. In nucleotides, the CDR3 is TGTGCCAGCAGCGTAGGGGACAGGCTCTCCTCTGAAGCTTTCTTT. Translating gives CASSVGDRLSSEAFF.

J is TRBJ2-7 and V is TRBV5-1, with a weak D call TRBD2 (6 bases). CDR1 and CDR2 (germline): SGHRS, YFSETQ. This CDR3 contains 13 residues. Deletions cut 5 bases from V and 2 bases from J, with 11 bases between. The CDR3, as DNA: TGCGCCAGCAGGGAGGGCCCTACCTACGAGCAGTACTTC. Protein product: CASREGPTYEQYF.

The rearrangement uses TRBV18 and TRBJ2-5; TRBD1 matches at 11 bases. Germline trimming cut 5 bases from V and 5 bases from J; bases unmatched to any gene: 7. This CDR3 region has 15 residues. Per the germline V gene, CDR1 is KGHSH and CDR2 is LQKENI. CDR3 nucleotide sequence: TGTGCCAGCTCATTTGGACAGGGGGCGACGGAGACCCAGTACTTC. Its translation: CASSFGQGATETQYF.

The chain couples TRBV25-1 to TRBJ1-2, with a possible D match to TRBD1 (6 bases). V lost 2 bases and J lost 3, with 16 bases in between. The CDR3 spans 16 residues. Germline CDR1 MGHDK, CDR2 SYGVNS. The CDR3 loop is CASSEPGALGDYGYTF. The CDR3 DNA is TGTGCCAGCAGTGAACCAGGGGCCCTAGGAGACTATGGCTACACCTTC.

The chain's CDR3 is CASRPETGMGTYGYTF. The CDR3 nucleotides are TGTGCCAGCAGGCCTGAGACAGGGATGGGTACCTATGGCTACACCTTC. The chain employs TRBV6-6 and TRBJ1-2, with TRBD1 matching 7 bases. The V gene's germline CDR1 is MNHNY and CDR2 SVGAGI (reference sequence). The ends lost 6 bases at V and 4 bases at J; junction bases unmatched: 14. The CDR3 runs 16 residues.

J is TRBJ1-2 and V is TRBV18; D is possibly TRBD1 (5 bases). Germline V gene sequence: CDR1 KGHSH, CDR2 LQKENI. The V end was cut by 2 bases, the J end by 3 bases, with 10 bases between. The CDR3 length is 14 residues. CDR3 in DNA: TGTGCCAGCTCACCAGTCAGGGAGGACTATGGCTACACCTTC. It yields the protein CASSPVREDYGYTF.

The CDR3 protein is CASSQGSSGGPHRELFF. The CDR3 DNA is TGTGCCAGCAGCCAAGGGTCTAGCGGGGGGCCCCACCGGGAGCTGTTTTTT. The chain is built from TRBV4-2 and TRBJ2-2; 11 nucleotides line up with TRBD2. This CDR3 is 17 amino acids long. Unmatched junction bases numbered 10, after V lost 1 base and J lost 9 bases. The germline CDR1 and CDR2 sequences are LGHNA and YNFKEQ.

This clone has just a few counts. J is TRBJ2-2 and V is TRBV10-3; 7 bases line up with TRBD1. Germline assignment: CDR1 ENHRY and CDR2 SYGVKD. The V gene end was trimmed by 11 bases and the J gene end by 2 bases; junction bases not matched to a gene: 8. This CDR3 has 14 residues. The CDR3 region has the DNA TGTGCCGCTCACGGGACAGCTAACACCGGGGAGCTGTTTTTT. It codes for CAAHGTANTGELFF.

J is TRBJ1-5 and V is TRBV7-2, with 9 bases aligning to TRBD1. V lost 1 base and J lost 4; bases outside the gene matches: 2. This CDR3 region has 15 residues. Germline values: CDR1 SGHTA, CDR2 FQGNSA. The CDR3 DNA sequence: TGTGCCAGCAGCTTAGAAGGACAGGGGAATCAGCCCCAGCATTTT. It codes for CASSLEGQGNQPQHF.

The chain employs TRBV7-3 and TRBJ2-7; the match to TRBD1 covers 7 bases. The CDR3 covers 15 residues. J gave up 1 base and V 5 bases, and 8 bases lay outside the gene matches. From germline, CDR1 is SGHTA and CDR2 FQGTGA. CDR3 sequence: CASSLDRVLSYEQYF. The CDR3 DNA sequence: TGTGCCAGCAGCCTCGACAGGGTTTTATCCTACGAGCAGTACTTC.

The chain has TRBV1 and TRBJ2-2; no DNA check was done on the table's D call, TRBD2. TRBV1 is assigned pseudogene status. The CDR3 extends over 18 amino acids. In DNA, the CDR3 is TGCACCAGCAGGAGTCGGCGGGCCACAGTCTTAAACACCGGGGAGCTGTTTTTT. Translating it yields CTSRSRRATVLNTGELFF.

This clone turned up a few times. The rearrangement joins TRBV27 to TRBJ2-7; 14 bases are shared with TRBD2. This CDR3 has 15 amino acids. V trimming: 4 bases; J trimming: 1 base; junction bases outside the gene matches: 0. Germline assignment: CDR1 MNHEY and CDR2 SMNVEV (reference sequence). In DNA, the CDR3 is TGTGCCAGCAGTTGGACTAGCGGGGGGTCCTACGAGCAGTACTTC. Translating it yields CASSWTSGGSYEQYF.

CDR3 in amino acids: CATSDPTVTYGYTF. The CDR3 DNA reads TGTGCCACCAGTGATCCGACTGTTACCTATGGCTACACCTTC. V usage is TRBV24-1 and J usage is TRBJ1-2; D remains ambiguous. Germline lookup yields CDR1 KGHDR and CDR2 SFDVKD. This CDR3 spans 14 amino acids. Trimming cost V 3 bases and J 4 bases, with 11 bases left between them.

The rearrangement uses TRBV19 and TRBJ1-5; D is possibly TRBD1 (6 bases). Trimming took 2 bases from V and 6 from J, leaving 11 bases between them. There are 14 residues in the CDR3. Germline V gene sequence: CDR1 LNHDA, CDR2 SQIVND (reference sequence). The CDR3 loop is CASSILRGVQPQHF. The CDR3 DNA follows: TGTGCCAGTAGTATACTCAGGGGTGTTCAGCCCCAGCATTTT.

This chain links TRBV14 with TRBJ1-6; possibly TRBD1 for D (5 bases). Per germline, CDR1 SGHDN and CDR2 FVKESK. The CDR3 extends over 14 amino acids. The V end lost 0 bases, the J end lost 7 bases, and 7 bases lay between the germline ends. CDR3 nucleotides: TGTGCCAGCAGCCAAGAAGCAGGGAATTCACCCCTCCACTTT. This codes for CASSQEAGNSPLHF.

This clone was observed a handful of times. V gene TRBV19 combines with J gene TRBJ2-1; 8 bases map to TRBD2. This CDR3 region has 16 residues. The V segment lost 4 bases and the J segment 3 bases; nucleotides outside the gene matches: 8. Per germline, CDR1 LNHDA and CDR2 SQIVND (reference sequence). The CDR3 DNA reads TGTGCCAGTAGTAAGTCTAGCGGGTTTGTCTACAATGAGCAGTTCTTC. Amino acid sequence: CASSKSSGFVYNEQFF.

V and J are TRBV6-5 and TRBJ2-5; possibly TRBD1 for D (6 bases). Germline-derived CDR1 and CDR2 are MNHEY and SVGAGI. This CDR3 spans 14 amino acids. V lost 6 bases, J lost 4 bases, and 15 bases lay in between. This chain's CDR3 is CASSSEGGRETQYF. Written as DNA, the CDR3 is TGTGCCAGCAGCTCCGAAGGGGGTCGAGAGACCCAGTACTTC.

The chain uses TRBV6-5 and TRBJ1-4; maybe TRBD1 (5 bases). V lost 0 bases to trimming and J lost 5 bases, with 10 bases between them. The length of the CDR3 is 15 residues. Germline V gene data show CDR1 as MNHEY and CDR2 as SVGAGI. The CDR3 loop reads CASSYSGPGNEKLFF. The CDR3 DNA reads TGTGCCAGCAGTTACTCCGGGCCAGGGAATGAAAAACTGTTTTTT.

The gene calls are TRBV5-4 and TRBJ2-3, with TRBD1 identical over 7 bases. Germline V gene data show CDR1 as SGHNT and CDR2 as YYREEE (reference sequence). This CDR3 contains 17 residues. Germline trimming cut 4 bases from V and 0 bases from J; bases unmatched to any gene: 11. CDR3 in amino acids: CASSPDRVPLSTDTQYF. The CDR3 DNA is TGTGCCAGCAGCCCCGACAGGGTCCCGCTCAGCACAGATACGCAGTATTTT.

The V and J genes are TRBV3-1 (or the pseudogene TRBV3-2) and TRBJ2-7; weak D call: TRBD1 (5 bases). This CDR3 is 12 amino acids long. The germline V gene has CDR1 LGHDT and CDR2 YNNKEL (reference sequence). Trimming shortened V by 1 base and J by 6 bases, and 7 bases separated the two germline ends. The CDR3 loop reads CASSQVDSEQYF. The CDR3 DNA follows: TGTGCCAGCAGCCAAGTTGACAGCGAGCAGTACTTC.

The gene calls are TRBV5-5 and TRBJ1-3; D is undetermined. V lost 0 bases and J lost 2, with 12 bases in between. Germline-derived CDR1 and CDR2 are SGHKS and YYEKEE (reference sequence). The length of the CDR3 is 16 residues. CDR3 loop: CASSLEQPFAGNTIYF. The CDR3 DNA is TGTGCCAGCAGCTTGGAACAGCCCTTCGCTGGAAACACCATATATTTT.

This clone was seen more than once but under ten times. The J gene is TRBJ2-1, the V gene TRBV9, with 7 bases fitting TRBD1. V shed 0 bases and J 4 bases; nucleotides not matched to a gene: 4. This CDR3 spans 15 amino acids. Germline V gene data show CDR1 as SGDLS and CDR2 as YYNGEE. The DNA for the CDR3 is TGTGCCAGCAGCGTAGAGGGACAGCAGTACAATGAGCAGTTCTTC. This gives the protein CASSVEGQQYNEQFF.

The CDR3: CASSLGRDRARVTEAFF. The CDR3 bases are TGTGCCAGCAGCTTAGGCCGGGACAGGGCTCGGGTCACTGAAGCTTTCTTT. The V and J genes are TRBV7-2 and TRBJ1-1; the match to TRBD1 covers 9 bases. Trimming removed 1 base from V and 4 bases from J; junction bases left unmatched: 10. The CDR3 has 17 amino acids. Germline V gene data show CDR1 as SGHTA and CDR2 as FQGNSA. The variable domain in full, completed from reference TRBV7-2 and TRBJ1-1, reads GAGVSQSPSNKVTEKGKDVELRCDPISGHTALYWYRQSLGQGLEFLIYFQGNSAPDKSGLPSDRFSAERTGGSVSTLTIQRTQQEDSAVYLCASSLGRDRARVTEAFFGQGTRLTVV.

The chain employs TRBV5-4 and TRBJ2-5, with D unclear. Germline lookup yields CDR1 SGHNT and CDR2 YYREEE (reference sequence). The CDR3 has 13 residues. V was clipped by 1 base and J by 4 bases, with 8 bases between them. The CDR3 spells CASSLPSVETQYF. The DNA for the CDR3 is TGTGCCAGCAGCTTGCCCTCAGTAGAGACCCAGTACTTC.